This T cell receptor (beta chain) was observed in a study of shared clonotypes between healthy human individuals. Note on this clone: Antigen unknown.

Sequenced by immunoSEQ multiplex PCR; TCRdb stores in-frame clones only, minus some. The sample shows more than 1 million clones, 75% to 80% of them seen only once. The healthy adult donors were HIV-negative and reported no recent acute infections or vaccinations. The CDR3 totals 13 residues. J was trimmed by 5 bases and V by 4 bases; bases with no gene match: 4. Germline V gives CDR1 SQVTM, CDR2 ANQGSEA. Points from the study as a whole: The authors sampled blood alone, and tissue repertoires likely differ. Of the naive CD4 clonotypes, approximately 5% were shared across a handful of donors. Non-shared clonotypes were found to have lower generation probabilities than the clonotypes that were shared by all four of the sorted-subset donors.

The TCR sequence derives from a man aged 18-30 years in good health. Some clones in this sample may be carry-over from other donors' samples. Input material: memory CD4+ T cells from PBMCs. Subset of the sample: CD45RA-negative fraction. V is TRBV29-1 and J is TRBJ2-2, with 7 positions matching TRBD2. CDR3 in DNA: TGCAGCGTTGCCTCACTAGCGACCGGGGAGCTGTTTTTT. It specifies CSVASLATGELFF.